This entry describes one TCR beta chain. The antigen is not known. CD45RO negativity and positive selection for CCR7 defined naive CD8 cells, a population that excluded terminally differentiated effector memory CD45RA+ cells. These data belong to a study of shared clonotypes between healthy human individuals. Study-wide findings and caveats: Rarefaction curves obtained for sorted subsets showed sequencing incomplete despite large depth.

Sorted-subset replicate PCRs used around 0.2 ug DNA, approximately 33,000 T cell genomes. Clones were read by immunoSEQ multiplex PCR, and TCRdb kept only the in-frame ones, dropping some. The sample holds some 2 million clones, 85% to 95% seen once. Trimming took 0 bases from V and 14 from J, leaving 9 bases between them. The CDR3 sequence is 12 residues long. Per the germline V gene, CDR1 is SGDLS and CDR2 is YYNGEE. The chain combines TRBV9 with TRBJ1-6; no clear D. The origin of this receptor is a man aged 18 to 30 in good health. The specimen sequenced was naive CD8+ T cells sorted from blood. CDR3 in amino acids: CASSVDELTLHF. The CDR3 bases are TGTGCCAGCAGCGTAGATGAGTTAACCCTCCACTTT.